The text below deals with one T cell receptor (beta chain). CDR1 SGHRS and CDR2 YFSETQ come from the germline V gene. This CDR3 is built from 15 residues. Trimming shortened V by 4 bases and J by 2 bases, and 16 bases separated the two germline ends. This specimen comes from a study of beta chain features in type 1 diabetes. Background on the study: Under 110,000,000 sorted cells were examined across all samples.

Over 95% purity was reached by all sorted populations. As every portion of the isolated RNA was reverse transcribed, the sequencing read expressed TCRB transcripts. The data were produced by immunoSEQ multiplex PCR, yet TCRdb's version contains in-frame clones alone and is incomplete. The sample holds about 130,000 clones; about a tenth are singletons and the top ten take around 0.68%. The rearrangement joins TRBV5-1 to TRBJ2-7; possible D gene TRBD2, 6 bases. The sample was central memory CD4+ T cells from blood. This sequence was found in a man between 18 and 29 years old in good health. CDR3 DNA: TGCGCCAGCAGCCCCGGAGGGTGGTTTGCCTACGAGCAGTACTTC. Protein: CASSPGGWFAYEQYF.